This T cell receptor (beta chain) originates from a study of T cell responses to AZD1222 COVID-19 vaccine. Study-level information: Pooled samples include second doses given at about 4 or 12 weeks.

About this clone itself: Its antigen remains unidentified.

General study points: The donor group comprised mostly white British people and more females; the analysis possibly underestimated clonal diversity.

The germline gives CDR1 LGHDT, CDR2 YNNKEL (reference sequence). This CDR3 has 21 amino acids. Trimming stripped 1 base from V and 5 bases from J, with 32 bases between. Sequencing was performed with immunoSEQ multiplex PCR; in TCRdb, only in-frame clones are kept and a portion is missing. The sample holds roughly 140,000 clones, 80% to 95% seen once. The TCR comes from an adult in good health. J is TRBJ1-1 and V is TRBV3-1 (or the pseudogene TRBV3-2); perhaps TRBD1 as D (6 bases). This specimen consisted of peripheral blood, obtained on day 0 of AZD1222 vaccination. CDR3 amino acids: CASSQVPIHRNIGGGRTEAFF. Written as DNA, the CDR3 is TGTGCCAGCAGCCAAGTCCCCATACACCGGAATATCGGGGGCGGACGAACTGAAGCTTTCTTT.